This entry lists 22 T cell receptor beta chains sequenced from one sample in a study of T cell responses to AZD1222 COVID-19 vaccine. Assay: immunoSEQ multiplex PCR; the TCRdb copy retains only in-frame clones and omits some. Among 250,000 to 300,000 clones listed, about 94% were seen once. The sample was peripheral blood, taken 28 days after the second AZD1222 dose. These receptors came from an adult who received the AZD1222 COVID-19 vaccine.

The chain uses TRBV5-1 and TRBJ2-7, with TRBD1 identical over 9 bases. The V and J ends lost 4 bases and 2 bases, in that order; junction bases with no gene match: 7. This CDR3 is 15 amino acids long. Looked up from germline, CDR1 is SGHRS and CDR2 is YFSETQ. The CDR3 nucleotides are TGCGCCAGCAGCGCAGACGGACAGGGGCCCTACGAGCAGTACTTC. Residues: CASSADGQGPYEQYF.

The CDR3 here is CASSIGGRGAKNIQYF. DNA for the CDR3: TGTGCCAGTAGTATAGGAGGGCGGGGGGCCAAAAACATTCAGTACTTC. The chain is built from TRBV19 and TRBJ2-4; 7 bases are shared with TRBD2. Germline V gene data show CDR1 as LNHDA and CDR2 as SQIVND (reference sequence). V lost 1 base and J lost 1; bases outside the gene matches: 4. The CDR3 consists of 16 residues.

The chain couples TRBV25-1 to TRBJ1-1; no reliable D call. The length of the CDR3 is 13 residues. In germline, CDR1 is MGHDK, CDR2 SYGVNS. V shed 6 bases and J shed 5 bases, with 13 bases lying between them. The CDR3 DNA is TGTGCCAGCAGAATGGGGTGGGGAACTGAAGCTTTCTTT. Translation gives CASRMGWGTEAFF.

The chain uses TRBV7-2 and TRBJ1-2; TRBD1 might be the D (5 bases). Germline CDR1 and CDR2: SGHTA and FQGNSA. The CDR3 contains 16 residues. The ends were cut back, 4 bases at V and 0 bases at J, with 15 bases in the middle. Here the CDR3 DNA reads TGTGCCAGCAGCTCGATGTCCGGGACGACTAACTATGGCTACACCTTC. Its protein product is CASSSMSGTTNYGYTF.

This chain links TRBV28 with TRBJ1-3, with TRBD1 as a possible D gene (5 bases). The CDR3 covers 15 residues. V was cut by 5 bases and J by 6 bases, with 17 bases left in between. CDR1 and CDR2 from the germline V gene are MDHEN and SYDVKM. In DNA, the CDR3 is TGTGCCAGCAGTACTGGGACGGTCCCACAAAACACCATATATTTT. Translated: CASSTGTVPQNTIYF.

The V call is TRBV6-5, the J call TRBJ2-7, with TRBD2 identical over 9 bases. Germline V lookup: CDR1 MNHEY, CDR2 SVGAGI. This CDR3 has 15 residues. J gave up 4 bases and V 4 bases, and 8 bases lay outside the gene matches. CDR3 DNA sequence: TGTGCCAGCAGTTCCAAGGGGCGGGAGGGTTACGAGCAGTACTTC. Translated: CASSSKGREGYEQYF.

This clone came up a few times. CDR3 sequence: CASSTGVSSYNEQFF. In DNA, the CDR3 is TGCGCCAGCAGCACGGGCGTAAGCTCCTACAATGAGCAGTTCTTC. The V and J genes are TRBV10-2 and TRBJ2-1; D is uncertain. Germline CDR1 reads WSHSY; CDR2 reads SAAADI. This CDR3 contains 15 residues. V lost 6 bases and J 0 bases, leaving 12 bases between the germline ends.

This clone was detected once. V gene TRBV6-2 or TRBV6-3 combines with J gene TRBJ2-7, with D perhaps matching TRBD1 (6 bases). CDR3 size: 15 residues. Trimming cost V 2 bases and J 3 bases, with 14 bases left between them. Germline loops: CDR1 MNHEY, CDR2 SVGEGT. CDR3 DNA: TGTGCCAGCAGTTACCGACGGGACACCCACTACGAGCAGTACTTC. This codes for CASSYRRDTHYEQYF.

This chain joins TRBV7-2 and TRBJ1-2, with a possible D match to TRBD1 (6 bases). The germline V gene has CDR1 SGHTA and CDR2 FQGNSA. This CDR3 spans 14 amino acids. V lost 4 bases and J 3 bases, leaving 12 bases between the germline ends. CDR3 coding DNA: TGTGCCAGCAGCTCGCTTGGACAGTACTATGGCTACACCTTC. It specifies CASSSLGQYYGYTF.

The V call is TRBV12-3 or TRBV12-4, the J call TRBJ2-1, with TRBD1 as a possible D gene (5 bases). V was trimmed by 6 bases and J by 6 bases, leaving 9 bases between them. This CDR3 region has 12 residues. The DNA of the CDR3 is TGTGCCAGCAGCCCCCAGGGCAATGAGCAGTTCTTC. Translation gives CASSPQGNEQFF.

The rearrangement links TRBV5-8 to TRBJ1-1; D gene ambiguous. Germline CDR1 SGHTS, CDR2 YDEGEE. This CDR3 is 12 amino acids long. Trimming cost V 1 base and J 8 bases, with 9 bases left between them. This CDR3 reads CASSLSYVEAFF. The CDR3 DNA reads TGTGCCAGCAGCTTGAGCTATGTGGAAGCTTTCTTT.

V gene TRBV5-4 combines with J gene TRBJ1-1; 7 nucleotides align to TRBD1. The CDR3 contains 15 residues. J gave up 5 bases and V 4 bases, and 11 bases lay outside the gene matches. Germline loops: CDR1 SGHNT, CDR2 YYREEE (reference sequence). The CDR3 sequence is CASSPRQGRSTEAFF. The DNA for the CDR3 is TGTGCCAGCAGCCCAAGACAGGGTAGGAGTACTGAAGCTTTCTTT.

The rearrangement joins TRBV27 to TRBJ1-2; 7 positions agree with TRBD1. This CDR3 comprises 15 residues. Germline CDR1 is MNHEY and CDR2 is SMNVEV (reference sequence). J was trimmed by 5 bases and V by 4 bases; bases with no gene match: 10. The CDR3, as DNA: TGTGCCAGCAGTTCCCTTGGACAGGCTGTTTATGGCTACACCTTC. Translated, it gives CASSSLGQAVYGYTF.

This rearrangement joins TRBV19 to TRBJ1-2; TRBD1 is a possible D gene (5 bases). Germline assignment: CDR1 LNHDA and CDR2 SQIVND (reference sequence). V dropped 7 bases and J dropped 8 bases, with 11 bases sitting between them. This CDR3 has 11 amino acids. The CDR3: CASTGPSGYTF. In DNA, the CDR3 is TGTGCCAGTACAGGGCCGAGCGGCTACACCTTC.

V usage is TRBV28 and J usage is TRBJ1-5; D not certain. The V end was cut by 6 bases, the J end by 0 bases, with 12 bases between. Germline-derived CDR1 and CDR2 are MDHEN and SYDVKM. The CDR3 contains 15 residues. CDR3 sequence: CASSHRFASNQPQHF. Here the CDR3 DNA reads TGTGCCAGCAGCCATCGGTTTGCTAGCAATCAGCCCCAGCATTTT. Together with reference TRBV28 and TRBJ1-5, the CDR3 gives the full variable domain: DVKVTQSSRYLVKRTGEKVFLECVQDMDHENMFWYRQDPGLGLRLIYFSYDVKMKEKGDIPEGYSVSREKKERFSLILESASTNQTSMYLCASSHRFASNQPQHFGDGTRLSIL.

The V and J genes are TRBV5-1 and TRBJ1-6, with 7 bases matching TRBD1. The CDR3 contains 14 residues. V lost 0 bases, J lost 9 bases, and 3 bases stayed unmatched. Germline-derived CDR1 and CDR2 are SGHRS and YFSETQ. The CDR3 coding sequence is TGCGCCAGCAGCTTGGGACAGGGTACTTCACCCCTCCACTTT. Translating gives CASSLGQGTSPLHF.

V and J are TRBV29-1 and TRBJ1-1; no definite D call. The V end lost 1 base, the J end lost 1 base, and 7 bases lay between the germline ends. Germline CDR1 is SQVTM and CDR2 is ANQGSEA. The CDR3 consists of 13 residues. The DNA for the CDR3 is TGCAGCGTTGAAGGGGAGGCGAACACTGAAGCTTTCTTT. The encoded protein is CSVEGEANTEAFF.

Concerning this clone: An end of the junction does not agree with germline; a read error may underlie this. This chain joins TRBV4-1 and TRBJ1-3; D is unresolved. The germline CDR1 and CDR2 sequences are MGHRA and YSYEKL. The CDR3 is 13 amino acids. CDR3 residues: CASSQPLASRVFF. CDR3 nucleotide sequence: TGCGCCAGCAGCCAACCGTTGGCCTCCCGAGTTTTTTTT.

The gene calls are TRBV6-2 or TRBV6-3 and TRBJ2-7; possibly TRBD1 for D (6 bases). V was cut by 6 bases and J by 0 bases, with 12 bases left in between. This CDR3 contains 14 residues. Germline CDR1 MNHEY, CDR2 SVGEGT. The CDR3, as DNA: TGTGCCAGCAGCCGACAGGAGGTCTCCTACGAGCAGTACTTC. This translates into CASSRQEVSYEQYF.

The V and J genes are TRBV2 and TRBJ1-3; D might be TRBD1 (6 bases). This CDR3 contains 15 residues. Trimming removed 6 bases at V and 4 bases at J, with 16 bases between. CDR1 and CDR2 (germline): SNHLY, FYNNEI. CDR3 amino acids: CASRAGHSGGNTIYF. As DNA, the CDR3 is TGTGCCAGCAGGGCGGGACACTCGGGAGGAAACACCATATATTTT.

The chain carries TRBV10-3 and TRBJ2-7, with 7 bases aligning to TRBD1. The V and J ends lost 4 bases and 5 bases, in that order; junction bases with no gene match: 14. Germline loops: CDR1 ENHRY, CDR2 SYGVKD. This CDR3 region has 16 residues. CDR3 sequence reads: CAISARMTGSTDEQYF. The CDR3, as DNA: TGTGCCATCAGTGCAAGGATGACAGGGTCAACAGACGAGCAGTACTTC.

The CDR3 nucleotides read TGTGCCAGCAGTACTCAGGGTATGGCGGGCTACACCTTC. Its protein is CASSTQGMAGYTF. The chain joins TRBV6-4 to TRBJ1-2; possible D gene TRBD1, 5 bases. In germline, CDR1 is MRHNA, CDR2 SNTAGT. V was cut by 5 bases and J by 8 bases, with 15 bases left in between. This CDR3 is 13 amino acids long.